This TCR beta chain was identified during a study of blood T cell repertoires in COVID-19. Across the study: Collection of acute and convalescent COVID-19 samples took place in the United States, Italy and Spain. T cells, B-cell-depleted T cells, or PBMCs supplied cDNA or gDNA.

In the 2 weeks before study entry, exposed participants met a COVID-19 case, which was PCR-confirmed or clinician-diagnosed. As originally analysed: It was from reference gene primer amplification that nucleated cell counts were estimated. Data came from immunoSEQ multiplex PCR; TCRdb stores just in-frame clones and leaves some out. V, J and clone size were drawn from that table, and D and trimming were deduced from the DNA. The sample records 220,000 or so clones, 90% being singletons. The CDR3 is 15 amino acids. V was clipped by 4 bases and J by 2 bases; unmatched bases: 9. CDR1 is SGDLS, CDR2 YYNGEE, per germline.

The specimen sequenced was PBMCs or T cells enriched from blood (not recorded which). The chain links TRBV9 to TRBJ2-7; 7 nucleotides match TRBD2. This TCR was sampled from a young man who had been exposed to COVID-19. The DNA for the CDR3 is TGTGCCAGCAGCCCCTTCCTTGCGGGGGCCTACGAGCAGTACTTC. Its protein product is CASSPFLAGAYEQYF.